These T cell receptor beta chains were read from a single sample in a study of T-cell memory formation after mild COVID-19. MiXCR, applied by TCRdb to the 5' RACE reads, yields one record per CDR3 protein. Among approximately 430,000 distinct CDR3 sequences listed, roughly a quarter were seen once. The material sequenced was PBMCs or a T cell subset sorted from them (not recorded which). All receptors derive from an adult woman who had mild COVID-19 (a few samples of this study predate the infection). Cell type and time point are not known. The CDR3 runs from the conserved cysteine through the conserved F or W. D genes are given only for firm matches. Where a row states a size, it is once, few, many or the class of an expanded clone; other rows omit it.

j_gene | d_gene | len | abundance | v_gene | CDR3nt | CDR3aa
TRBJ2-7 | TRBD2 | 19 | NA | TRBV20-1 | TGCAGTGCTAGAGTCCCCCCGGGGGCGGTAGCGGGGAAGACTGACGAGCAGTACTTC | CSARVPPGAVAGKTDEQYF
TRBJ2-3 | TRBD1 | 16 | NA | TRBV2 | TGTGCCAGCAGTGAGAACAGGGGCACTAGCACAGATACGCAGTATTTT | CASSENRGTSTDTQYF
TRBJ2-7 | NA | 16 | NA | TRBV6-5 | TGTGCCAGCAGTTCCCTATGGAGGCCCGACTCCTACGAGCAGTACTTC | CASSSLWRPDSYEQYF
TRBJ2-5 | NA | 15 | few | TRBV7-9 | TGTGCCAGCAGCTTACCACAGGAATTTGGAGAGACCCAGTACTTC | CASSLPQEFGETQYF
TRBJ2-3 | TRBD2 | 17 | NA | TRBV6-4 | TGTGCCAGCAGTGAATCTTTCTCTAGCGGGAGACGAGATACGCAGTATTTT | CASSESFSSGRRDTQYF
TRBJ2-7 | NA | 13 | NA | TRBV6-5 | TGTGCCACCAATCGGCAAGGGGGGTACGAGCAGTACTTC | CATNRQGGYEQYF
TRBJ2-5 | NA | 15 | NA | TRBV29-1 | TGCAGCGGCCTTACGGGACTTACCCCCCAAGAGACCCAGTACTTC | CSGLTGLTPQETQYF
TRBJ1-2 | NA | 13 | NA | TRBV30 | TGTGCCTGGAGTAAGGGGGGTCGGGGAGGCTACACCTTC | CAWSKGGRGGYTF
TRBJ2-7 | TRBD2 | 14 | NA | TRBV12-3/TRBV12-4 | TGTGCCAGCAGTGAGGGAGGGCCGGCAGAAGAGCAGTACTTC | CASSEGGPAEEQYF
TRBJ1-2 | TRBD1 | 14 | NA | TRBV27 | TGTGCCAGCAGTTCGCGGACAGGGGTTGATGGCTACACCTTC | CASSSRTGVDGYTF
TRBJ2-5 | TRBD1 | 14 | NA | TRBV6-1 | TGTGCCAGCAGTGCGGGACAGTCCCAAGAGACCCAGTACTTC | CASSAGQSQETQYF
TRBJ2-7 | TRBD2 | 15 | NA | TRBV6-5 | TGTGCCAGCAGGGGGGGACTAGCGGGAGTCTACGAGCAGTACTTC | CASRGGLAGVYEQYF
TRBJ2-1 | NA | 17 | few | TRBV12-3/TRBV12-4 | TGTGCCAGCAGTCCTACATCGCCCATAGCTGGCTACAATGAGCAGTTCTTC | CASSPTSPIAGYNEQFF
TRBJ2-1 | TRBD2 | 17 | few | TRBV25-1 | TGTGCCAGCAGTGCCTTCTTAGCGGGGGGGAGATACAATGAGCAGTTCTTC | CASSAFLAGGRYNEQFF
TRBJ2-7 | TRBD2 | 13 | NA | TRBV20-1 | TGCAGTGCTACGCGACTAGCGGCCTACGAGCAGTACTTC | CSATRLAAYEQYF
TRBJ1-1 | NA | 11 | NA | TRBV5-1 | TGCGCCAGCAGCTTGGGGGATATGGCTTTCTTT | CASSLGDMAFF
TRBJ1-2 | TRBD1 | 13 | NA | TRBV12-3/TRBV12-4 | TGTGCCAGCACGACAGGGGCTAACTATGGCTACACCTTC | CASTTGANYGYTF
TRBJ1-1 | NA | 15 | few | TRBV7-2 | TGTGCCAGCAGCTTAGGAAATTGGGTGAACACTGAAGCTTTCTTT | CASSLGNWVNTEAFF
TRBJ2-5 | TRBD2 | 16 | NA | TRBV12-5 | TGTGCTAGTGGTATGCAGCAGCGGGAGGCGACGGAGACCCAGTACTTC | CASGMQQREATETQYF
TRBJ2-3 | TRBD1 | 17 | NA | TRBV5-1 | TGCGCCAGCAGCTTGGGGGGACAGGGACCTAGCACAGATACGCAGTATTTT | CASSLGGQGPSTDTQYF
TRBJ2-1 | TRBD1 | 15 | few | TRBV7-9 | TGTGCCAGCAGCCCGCTGGGACAGTCCTACAATGAGCAGTTCTTC | CASSPLGQSYNEQFF
TRBJ2-7 | NA | 16 | NA | TRBV10-3 | TGTGCCATCAGTGAACCGGGACACCGAGGATCCTACGAGCAGTACTTC | CAISEPGHRGSYEQYF
TRBJ1-6 | NA | 14 | NA | TRBV6-1 | TGTGCCAGCATCTCGGGACCCGAGGGCTCACCCCTCCACTTT | CASISGPEGSPLHF
TRBJ2-5 | TRBD2 | 17 | NA | TRBV6-6 | TGTGCCAGCAGTCGGACTAGCGGGGGGGGCCTTGGTGAGACCCAGTACTTC | CASSRTSGGGLGETQYF
TRBJ2-2 | TRBD1 | 14 | NA | TRBV5-1 | TGCGCCAGCAGCTCGGACAGGGAGACCGGGGAGCTGTTTTTT | CASSSDRETGELFF
TRBJ1-1 | TRBD1 | 13 | NA | TRBV6-5 | TGTGCCAGCAGTTTCGACAGGGTAGCTGAAGCTTTCTTT | CASSFDRVAEAFF
TRBJ2-3 | TRBD2 | 17 | few | TRBV11-2 | TGTGCCAGCAGCGCCCCCTGGACTAGCGGGAGTACAGATACGCAGTATTTT | CASSAPWTSGSTDTQYF